This TCR beta chain comes out of a study of T cells in Graves' hyperthyroidism and ophthalmopathy. General study points: Blood also held most thyroid clonotypes expanded beyond 0.001. The model made its ophthalmopathy prediction, and onset followed a median roughly six months later.

This clonotype appeared many times. The antigen remains unidentified. Germline V gene sequence: CDR1 MGHRA, CDR2 YSYEKL. Trimming shortened V by 1 base and J by 7 bases, and 17 bases separated the two germline ends. The CDR3 extends over 16 amino acids. TCR beta CDR3 regions were amplified from RNA. HTBI primers drove first-round RT-PCR of the TCR CDR3. TCRdb re-called the multiplex PCR reads with MiXCR, one entry per CDR3 protein. The data show a few hundred thousand distinct CDR3 sequences, approximately 14% seen once. The V call is TRBV4-1, the J call TRBJ2-1, with D maybe TRBD2 (5 bases). Sequencing was carried out using blood. This TCR was sampled from a woman aged 25 to 39 with Graves' hyperthyroidism that later progressed to Graves' ophthalmopathy. The CDR3 sequence is CASSQVGSWSGNEQFF. The CDR3 DNA reads TGCGCCAGCAGCCAAGTAGGAAGCTGGTCGGGGAATGAGCAGTTCTTC.